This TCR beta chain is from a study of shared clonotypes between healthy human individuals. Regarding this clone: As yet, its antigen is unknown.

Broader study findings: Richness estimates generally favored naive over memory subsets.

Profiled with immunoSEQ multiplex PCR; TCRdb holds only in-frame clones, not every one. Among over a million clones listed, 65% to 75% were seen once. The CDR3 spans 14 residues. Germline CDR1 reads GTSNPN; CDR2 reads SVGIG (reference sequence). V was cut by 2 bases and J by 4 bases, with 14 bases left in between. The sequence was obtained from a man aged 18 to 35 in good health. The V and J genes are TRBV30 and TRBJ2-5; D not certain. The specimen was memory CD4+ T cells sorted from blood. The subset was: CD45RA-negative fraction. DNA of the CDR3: TGTGCCTGGAGTAGTGGTTCGACGGGAGAGACCCAGTACTTC. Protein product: CAWSSGSTGETQYF.